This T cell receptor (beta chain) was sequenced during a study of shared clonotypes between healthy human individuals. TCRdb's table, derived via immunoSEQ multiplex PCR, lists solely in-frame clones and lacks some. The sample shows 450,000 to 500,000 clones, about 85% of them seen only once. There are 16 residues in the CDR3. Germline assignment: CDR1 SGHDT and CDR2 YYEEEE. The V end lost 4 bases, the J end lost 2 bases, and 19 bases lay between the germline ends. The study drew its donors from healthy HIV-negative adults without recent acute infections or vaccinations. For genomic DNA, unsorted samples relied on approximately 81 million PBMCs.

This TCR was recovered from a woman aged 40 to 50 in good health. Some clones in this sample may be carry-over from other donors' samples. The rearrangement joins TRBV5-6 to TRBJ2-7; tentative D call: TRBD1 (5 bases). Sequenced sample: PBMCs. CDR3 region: CASSMAPTVATYEQYF. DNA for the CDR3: TGTGCCAGCAGCATGGCCCCGACAGTCGCGACCTACGAGCAGTACTTC.